The present TCR beta chain was sequenced within a study of response to subunit inactivated influenza vaccine. From the RT-PCR reads, TCRdb called clonotypes with MiXCR, one entry per CDR3 protein. This table holds 540,000 or so distinct CDR3 sequences, roughly 13% found once. The CDR3 spans 13 residues. The germline gives CDR1 SGHTA, CDR2 FQGNSA. J lost 4 bases, V lost 5 bases, and 4 bases had no gene match. This clonotype was found many times. The antigen remains undetermined. Study-wide results and caveats: The study's authors posited that every seasonal influenza vaccination enlists few new T cells.

Material: PBMCs from blood, obtained more than 35 days after vaccination. The TCR was taken from a man aged 45 to 65 who received an inactivated influenza vaccine. The rearrangement links TRBV7-2 to TRBJ2-5; 7 nucleotides agree with TRBD1. The CDR3 sequence: CASSPGTAETQYF. DNA for the CDR3: TGTGCCAGCAGCCCCGGGACAGCAGAGACCCAGTACTTC.